These T cell receptor beta chains were read from a single sample in a study of blood T cells in healthy people across ages. TCRdb reprocessed the 5' RACE reads via MiXCR and lists one record per CDR3 protein. The data show around 790,000 distinct CDR3 sequences, 44% seen once. Sequences were obtained from blood. The receptor source for this set is a man between 60 and 75 years old in good health. Both conserved end residues are part of each CDR3. Fields, in order: CDR3 DNA, CDR3 protein, D gene, J gene, clone size, V gene. D genes are given only for firm matches. Clone size is not always given. Where it is, it says once, few, many or a class for expanded clones.

CDR3nt: TGCGCCAGCAGCCAAGAAGCGGGATTCTACAATGAGCAGTTCTTC; CDR3aa: CASSQEAGFYNEQFF; d_gene: TRBD2; j_gene: TRBJ2-1; abundance: few; v_gene: TRBV4-3
CDR3nt: TGCAGTGCTAGAGGGGGAGCCCCGGGTGGCTACACCTTC; CDR3aa: CSARGGAPGGYTF; d_gene: NA; j_gene: TRBJ1-2; abundance: NA; v_gene: TRBV20-1
CDR3nt: TGTGCCAGCAGTTTAGCCCATTTTAATCAGCCCCAGCATTTT; CDR3aa: CASSLAHFNQPQHF; d_gene: NA; j_gene: TRBJ1-5; abundance: NA; v_gene: TRBV12-3/TRBV12-4
CDR3nt: TGTGCCAGCAGCTTAGCCGGGACGCGCAATGAGCAGTTCTTC; CDR3aa: CASSLAGTRNEQFF; d_gene: NA; j_gene: TRBJ2-1; abundance: NA; v_gene: TRBV7-7
CDR3nt: TGTGCCAGCAGCGTCTTCGGATCAGGGGTGGGGGGGCTCGACTATGGCTACACCTTC; CDR3aa: CASSVFGSGVGGLDYGYTF; d_gene: NA; j_gene: TRBJ1-2; abundance: few; v_gene: TRBV9
CDR3nt: TGTGCCAGCAGTTACTCGAGTAGTGCGGGTGAAAAACTGTTTTTT; CDR3aa: CASSYSSSAGEKLFF; d_gene: NA; j_gene: TRBJ1-4; abundance: few; v_gene: TRBV6-5
CDR3nt: TGTGCCAGCAGTTCACGGGGACAGGGGGCGCATCAGCCCCAGCATTTT; CDR3aa: CASSSRGQGAHQPQHF; d_gene: TRBD1; j_gene: TRBJ1-5; abundance: NA; v_gene: TRBV28
CDR3nt: TGCGCCAGCAGCTTGGTTGCCGGGTCCTACGAGCAGTACTTC; CDR3aa: CASSLVAGSYEQYF; d_gene: NA; j_gene: TRBJ2-7; abundance: many; v_gene: TRBV5-1
CDR3nt: TGTGCCAGCAGACCTCGACAGGGGGCGAGGAATGGCTACACCTTC; CDR3aa: CASRPRQGARNGYTF; d_gene: TRBD1; j_gene: TRBJ1-2; abundance: few; v_gene: TRBV6-5
CDR3nt: TGTGCCAGCAGCTCGGGACAGCGAACATATAATGAAGAACTGTTTTTT; CDR3aa: CASSSGQRTYNEELFF; d_gene: TRBD1; j_gene: TRBJ1-4; abundance: NA; v_gene: TRBV11-3
CDR3nt: TGTGCCAGCAGTTTCGGAGACTATTCACCCCTCCACTTT; CDR3aa: CASSFGDYSPLHF; d_gene: NA; j_gene: TRBJ1-6; abundance: few; v_gene: TRBV12-3/TRBV12-4
CDR3nt: TGTGCTAGTGGTTTTGGTGCTAGCACAGATACGCAGTATTTT; CDR3aa: CASGFGASTDTQYF; d_gene: NA; j_gene: TRBJ2-3; abundance: few; v_gene: TRBV12-5
CDR3nt: TGTGCCAGCAGCTTAGTGCCAGGGGGGAGCACAGATACGCAGTATTTT; CDR3aa: CASSLVPGGSTDTQYF; d_gene: NA; j_gene: TRBJ2-3; abundance: NA; v_gene: TRBV7-2
CDR3nt: TGTGCCAGCAGCCAAGTCAGGTTTTCTGGCGCGGAGACCCAGTACTTC; CDR3aa: CASSQVRFSGAETQYF; d_gene: NA; j_gene: TRBJ2-5; abundance: NA; v_gene: TRBV14
CDR3nt: TGTGCCAGCAGCCCCCCCGCGGGGCAGAACACTGAAGCTTTCTTT; CDR3aa: CASSPPAGQNTEAFF; d_gene: NA; j_gene: TRBJ1-1; abundance: NA; v_gene: TRBV7-9
CDR3nt: TGTGCCAGCAGCCTTCAGAGGGGGCATTCACCCCTCCACTTT; CDR3aa: CASSLQRGHSPLHF; d_gene: TRBD1; j_gene: TRBJ1-6; abundance: NA; v_gene: TRBV14
CDR3nt: TGTGCCACCAGTGCGGGAGGGTCTGAGGAGACCCAGTACTTC; CDR3aa: CATSAGGSEETQYF; d_gene: TRBD2; j_gene: TRBJ2-5; abundance: NA; v_gene: TRBV24-1